The 10 T cell receptor beta chains below all came from one sample that was sequenced in a study of long-term antiretroviral therapy in people with HIV. Assay version v3.0 of immunoSEQ was used, and it was run at survey level. Here immunoSEQ multiplex PCR was the method, and the copy in TCRdb shows in-frame clones only, minus some. The repertoire holds 6,500 or so clones, with roughly 85% as singletons. Here the sequenced sample was unsorted PBMCs, taken 3.7 years after starting antiretroviral therapy. Source of these receptors: a woman aged 45 to 65 with HIV.

The chain uses TRBV7-2 and TRBJ2-5; TRBD2 is a possible D gene (5 bases). V lost 3 bases and J lost 3, with 14 bases in between. CDR1 SGHTA and CDR2 FQGNSA come from the germline V gene. The CDR3 extends over 15 amino acids. CDR3 residues: CASSFIGVVKETQYF. The DNA of the CDR3 is TGTGCCAGCAGCTTTATCGGGGTGGTGAAAGAGACCCAGTACTTC. Together with reference TRBV7-2 and TRBJ2-5, the CDR3 gives the full variable domain: GAGVSQSPSNKVTEKGKDVELRCDPISGHTALYWYRQSLGQGLEFLIYFQGNSAPDKSGLPSDRFSAERTGGSVSTLTIQRTQQEDSAVYLCASSFIGVVKETQYFGPGTRLLVL.

CDR3 in amino acids: CASSFIQGGYTF. In DNA form, the CDR3 reads TGTGCCAGCAGTTTTATCCAGGGTGGCTACACCTTC. V is TRBV28 and J is TRBJ1-2; a possible D gene is TRBD1 (5 bases). V was clipped by 3 bases and J by 7 bases, with 9 bases between them. The CDR3 is made up of 12 amino acids. The germline V gene encodes CDR1 MDHEN and CDR2 SYDVKM.

This sequence joins TRBV9 and TRBJ2-1; 8 bases match TRBD1. The CDR3 totals 16 residues. Trimming cost V 3 bases and J 10 bases; bases outside gene matches: 15. In germline, CDR1 is SGDLS, CDR2 YYNGEE. In DNA form, the CDR3 reads TGTGCCAGCAGCGCTAGACAGGGGCTAATGGTCGAGGAGCAGTTCTTC. This codes for CASSARQGLMVEEQFF.

This clone has just a few counts. J is TRBJ2-5 and V is TRBV19, with a tentative D call TRBD2 (5 bases). Trimming pared 3 bases from V and 5 bases from J, leaving 7 bases between. CDR1 and CDR2 (germline): LNHDA, SQIVND (reference sequence). The CDR3 consists of 12 residues. This CDR3 reads CASSITGETQYF. The CDR3 DNA follows: TGTGCCAGTAGTATTACGGGGGAGACCCAGTACTTC.

The chain carries TRBV29-1 and TRBJ2-2; TRBD2 aligns across 10 bases. V dropped 7 bases and J dropped 0; count of bases not matched to a gene: 8. This CDR3 is built from 16 residues. The V gene's germline CDR1 is SQVTM and CDR2 ANQGSEA. The CDR3 DNA is TGCAGCGGCCGGACTAGCGGCCGCGCGAACACCGGGGAGCTGTTTTTT. Amino acid sequence: CSGRTSGRANTGELFF.

V gene TRBV7-2 combines with J gene TRBJ1-2; D call uncertain. V dropped 1 base and J dropped 2 bases, with 5 bases sitting between them. Germline V CDR1 and CDR2: SGHTA, FQGNSA. The CDR3 contains 13 residues. The CDR3 DNA is TGTGCCAGCAGCTTAGGGCAGAACTATGGCTACACCTTC. Translated, it gives CASSLGQNYGYTF.

This clone is labeled as large. This chain uses TRBV6-6 with TRBJ1-5; D remains unclear. Germline V gene data show CDR1 as MNHNY and CDR2 as SVGAGI (reference sequence). The V end lost 6 bases, the J end lost 7 bases, and 10 bases lay between the germline ends. The CDR3 runs 12 residues. The chain's CDR3 is CASSPQNQPQHF. The CDR3 DNA is TGTGCCAGCAGCCCTCAGAACCAGCCCCAGCATTTT.

This chain uses TRBV5-1 with TRBJ2-3; perhaps TRBD1 as D (5 bases). The V end was cut by 3 bases, the J end by 4 bases, with 15 bases between. CDR1 and CDR2 from the germline V gene are SGHRS and YFSETQ. The CDR3 consists of 15 residues. CDR3 coding DNA: TGCGCCAGCAGCTATCCTACAGGAGTAGCAGATACGCAGTATTTT. Its translation: CASSYPTGVADTQYF.

The chain combines TRBV29-1 with TRBJ2-2, with D tentatively TRBD1 (6 bases). This CDR3 comprises 15 residues. With 4 bases removed from V and 0 bases from J, the gap between germline ends came to 12 bases. Germline V gives CDR1 SQVTM, CDR2 ANQGSEA. The CDR3 is CSVVGDKTNTGELFF. The CDR3 region has the DNA TGCAGCGTTGTAGGGGACAAGACGAACACCGGGGAGCTGTTTTTT.

This sequence joins TRBV6-5 and TRBJ2-7, with TRBD1 as a possible D gene (5 bases). Trimming shortened V by 2 bases and J by 1 base, and 6 bases separated the two germline ends. In germline, CDR1 is MNHEY, CDR2 SVGAGI. The CDR3 consists of 13 residues. CDR3 in amino acids: CASSYDRSYEQYF. For the CDR3, the DNA is TGTGCCAGCAGTTACGACAGATCCTACGAGCAGTACTTC.